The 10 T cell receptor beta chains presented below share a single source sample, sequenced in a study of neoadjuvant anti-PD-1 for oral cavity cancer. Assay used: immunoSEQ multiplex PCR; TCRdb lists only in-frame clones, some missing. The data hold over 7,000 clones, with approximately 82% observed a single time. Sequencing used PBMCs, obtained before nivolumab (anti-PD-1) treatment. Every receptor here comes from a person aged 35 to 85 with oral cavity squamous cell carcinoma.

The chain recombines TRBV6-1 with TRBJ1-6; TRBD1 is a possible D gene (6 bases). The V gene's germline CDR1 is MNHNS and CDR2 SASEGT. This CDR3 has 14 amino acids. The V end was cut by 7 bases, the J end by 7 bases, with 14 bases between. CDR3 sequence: CASIAGERNSPLHF. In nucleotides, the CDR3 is TGTGCCAGCATTGCAGGGGAACGGAATTCACCCCTCCACTTT.

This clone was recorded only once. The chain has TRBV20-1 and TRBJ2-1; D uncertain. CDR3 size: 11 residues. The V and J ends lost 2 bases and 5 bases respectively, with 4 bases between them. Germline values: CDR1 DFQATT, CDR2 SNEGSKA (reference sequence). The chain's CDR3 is CSARTDNEQFF. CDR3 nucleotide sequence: TGCAGTGCTAGAACGGACAATGAGCAGTTCTTC.

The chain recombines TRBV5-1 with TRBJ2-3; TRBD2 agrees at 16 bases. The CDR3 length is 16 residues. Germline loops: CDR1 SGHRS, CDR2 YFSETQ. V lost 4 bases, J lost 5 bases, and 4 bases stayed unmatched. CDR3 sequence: CASSPGLAGGRDTQYF. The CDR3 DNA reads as TGCGCCAGCAGCCCGGGACTAGCGGGGGGGCGAGATACGCAGTATTTT.

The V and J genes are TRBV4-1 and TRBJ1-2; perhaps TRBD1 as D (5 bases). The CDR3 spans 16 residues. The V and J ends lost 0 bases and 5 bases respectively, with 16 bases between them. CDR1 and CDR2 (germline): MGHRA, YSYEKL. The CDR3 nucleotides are TGCGCCAGCAGCCAAGAAGTCGACCCCAGGGTTTATGGCTACACCTTC. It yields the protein CASSQEVDPRVYGYTF.

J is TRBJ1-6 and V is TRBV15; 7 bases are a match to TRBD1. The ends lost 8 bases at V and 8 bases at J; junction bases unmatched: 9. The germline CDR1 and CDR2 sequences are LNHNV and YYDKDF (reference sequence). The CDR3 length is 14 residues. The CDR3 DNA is TGTGCCACCTCGGACGGGACAGCCTATTCACCCCTCCACTTT. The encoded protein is CATSDGTAYSPLHF.

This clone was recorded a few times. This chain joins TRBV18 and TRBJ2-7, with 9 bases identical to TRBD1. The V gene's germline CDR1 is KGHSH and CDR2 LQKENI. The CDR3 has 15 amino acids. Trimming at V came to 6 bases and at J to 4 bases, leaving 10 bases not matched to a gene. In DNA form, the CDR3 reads TGTGCCAGCTCGCCGGACAGGGGCATCAGTTACGAGCAGTACTTC. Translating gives CASSPDRGISYEQYF. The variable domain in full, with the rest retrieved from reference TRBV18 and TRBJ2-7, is NAGVMQNPRHLVRRRGQEARLRCSPMKGHSHVYWYRQLPEEGLKFMVYLQKENIIDESGMPKERFSAEFPKEGPSILRIQQVVRGDSAAYFCASSPDRGISYEQYFGPGTRLTVT.

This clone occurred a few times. This CDR3 is CATRDFGNTEAFF. The DNA of the CDR3 is TGTGCCACCCGAGATTTTGGGAACACTGAAGCTTTCTTT. The chain has TRBV15 and TRBJ1-1; D not resolved. This CDR3 comprises 13 residues. CDR1 and CDR2 from the germline V gene are LNHNV and YYDKDF (reference sequence). The V and J ends lost 8 bases and 1 base respectively, with 11 bases between them. The full variable domain, rest sourced from reference TRBV15 and TRBJ1-1, is DAMVIQNPRYQVTQFGKPVTLSCSQTLNHNVMYWYQQKSSQAPKLLFHYYDKDFNNEADTPDNFQSRRPNTSFCFLDIRSPGLGDTAMYLCATRDFGNTEAFFGQGTRLTVV.

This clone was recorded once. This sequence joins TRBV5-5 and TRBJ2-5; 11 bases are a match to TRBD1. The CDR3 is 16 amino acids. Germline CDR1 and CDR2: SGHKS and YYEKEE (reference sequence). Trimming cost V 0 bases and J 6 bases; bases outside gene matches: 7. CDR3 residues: CASSLEGQGVTKTQYF. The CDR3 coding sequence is TGTGCCAGCAGCTTGGAGGGACAGGGGGTAACGAAGACCCAGTACTTC.

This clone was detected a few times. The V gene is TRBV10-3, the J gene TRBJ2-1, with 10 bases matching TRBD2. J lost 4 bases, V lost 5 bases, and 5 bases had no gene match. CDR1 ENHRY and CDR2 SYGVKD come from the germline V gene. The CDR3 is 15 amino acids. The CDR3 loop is CAISPPSGGYNEQFF. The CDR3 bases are TGTGCCATCAGTCCCCCTAGCGGGGGTTACAATGAGCAGTTCTTC.

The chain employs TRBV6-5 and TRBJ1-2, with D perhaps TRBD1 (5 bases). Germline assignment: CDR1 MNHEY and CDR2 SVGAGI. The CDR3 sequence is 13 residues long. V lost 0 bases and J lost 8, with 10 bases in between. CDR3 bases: TGTGCCAGCAGTTACTCGTCCCGGGGCGGCTACACCTTC. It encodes CASSYSSRGGYTF.